This T cell receptor (beta chain) was observed in a study of blood T cell repertoires in COVID-19. Germline-derived CDR1 and CDR2 are SGHTA and FQGNSA. With V trimmed by 2 bases and J by 10 bases, 12 bases remained unmatched. The CDR3 has 15 residues. Assay used: immunoSEQ multiplex PCR; TCRdb lists only in-frame clones, some missing. Of about 73,000 clones in the sample, roughly 83% were seen once. This TCR was recovered from a man at least 80 years old with active or convalescent COVID-19. The sample was peripheral blood. V and J are TRBV7-2 and TRBJ1-1, with 8 bases matching TRBD1. The CDR3 reads CASSLTQGQAARAFF. In DNA, the CDR3 is TGTGCCAGCAGCTTAACCCAGGGACAGGCGGCACGAGCTTTCTTT.